This passage covers 27 T cell receptor beta chains from one sample sequenced in a study of PD-1 blockade in classical Hodgkin lymphoma. Assay used: immunoSEQ multiplex PCR; TCRdb lists only in-frame clones, some missing. The repertoire holds more than 35,000 clones, with less than 85% as singletons. All patients relapsed after autologous stem cell transplantation, and brentuximab vedotin exposure varied. Here the sequenced sample was peripheral blood mononuclear cells (PBMCs), taken before the second cycle of nivolumab. The origin of the receptors is a human donor with classical Hodgkin lymphoma.

The chain carries TRBV18 and TRBJ1-1; TRBD1 matches at 10 bases. Trimming took 1 base from V and 4 from J; bases not matched to a gene: 3. The germline V gene encodes CDR1 KGHSH and CDR2 LQKENI. CDR3 length equals 15 residues. The CDR3 DNA follows: TGTGCCAGCTCACCACTGAGGGACAGGGGCACTGAAGCTTTCTTT. It specifies CASSPLRDRGTEAFF.

The chain links TRBV5-1 to TRBJ2-3; 7 positions agree with TRBD1. The CDR3 loop spans 15 amino acids. The V segment lost 3 bases and the J segment 5 bases; nucleotides outside the gene matches: 9. Germline values: CDR1 SGHRS, CDR2 YFSETQ. The DNA for the CDR3 is TGCGCCAGCAGCTCCACATTGAGGGGGCAAGATACGCAGTATTTT. This codes for CASSSTLRGQDTQYF.

This clone was counted a few times. V gene TRBV20-1 combines with J gene TRBJ1-1; tentative D call: TRBD1 (6 bases). Germline CDR1 and CDR2: DFQATT and SNEGSKA (reference sequence). Trimming cost V 1 base and J 7 bases, with 7 bases left between them. The CDR3 length is 11 residues. The CDR3 nucleotides read TGCAGTGCTAGAGGGGACAATGAAGCTTTCTTT. Its translation: CSARGDNEAFF.

The chain joins TRBV9 to TRBJ1-4; perhaps TRBD1 as D (5 bases). CDR1 and CDR2 from the germline V gene are SGDLS and YYNGEE. The germline V and J ends were trimmed by 0 bases and 7 bases, with 13 bases remaining between them. The CDR3 has 15 amino acids. CDR3 nucleotides: TGTGCCAGCAGCGTAGGGGGCCGCTCTTTTGAAAAACTGTTTTTT. The encoded protein is CASSVGGRSFEKLFF.

This sequence joins TRBV7-9 and TRBJ1-2; D is undetermined. Germline V lookup: CDR1 SEHNR, CDR2 FQNEAQ (reference sequence). With 2 bases removed from V and 1 base from J, the gap between germline ends came to 8 bases. The CDR3 contains 14 residues. CDR3: CASSLPGYNYGYTF. CDR3 nucleotides: TGTGCCAGCAGCTTACCGGGATATAACTATGGCTACACCTTC.

This clone was seen a single time. This chain links TRBV7-6 with TRBJ2-1; 10 bases are a match to TRBD2. The ends lost 5 bases at V and 9 bases at J; junction bases unmatched: 13. In germline, CDR1 is SGHVS, CDR2 FNYEAQ. There are 16 residues in the CDR3. This CDR3 is CASSPSPAGGPGEQFF. In DNA, the CDR3 is TGTGCCAGCAGCCCCAGCCCAGCGGGGGGGCCGGGTGAGCAGTTCTTC.

V gene TRBV27 combines with J gene TRBJ2-5, with D unresolved. Germline V lookup: CDR1 MNHEY, CDR2 SMNVEV (reference sequence). This CDR3 is 15 amino acids long. V was pared by 6 bases and J by 1 base, with 15 bases between. CDR3 DNA sequence: TGTGCCAGCAGCCCCCAACGGGCGGTCCAAGAGACCCAGTACTTC. As protein: CASSPQRAVQETQYF.

This chain connects TRBV5-4 to TRBJ2-7; TRBD1 matches 10 bases. This CDR3 comprises 15 residues. V shed 0 bases and J 4 bases; nucleotides not matched to a gene: 4. Germline V lookup: CDR1 SGHNT, CDR2 YYREEE (reference sequence). The CDR3 region is CASSLAGTGAYEQYF. CDR3 DNA: TGTGCCAGCAGCTTGGCCGGGACAGGGGCGTACGAGCAGTACTTC.

This rearrangement joins TRBV7-2 to TRBJ1-5; D is unclear. CDR3 size: 16 residues. Trimming pared 2 bases from V and 0 bases from J, leaving 11 bases between. Germline V CDR1 and CDR2: SGHTA, FQGNSA. Here the CDR3 reads CASSLNTDYSNQPQHF. In nucleotides, the CDR3 is TGTGCCAGCAGCTTAAACACGGACTATAGCAATCAGCCCCAGCATTTT.

This clone was counted a few times. This chain connects TRBV10-1 to TRBJ1-1; D might be TRBD1 (6 bases). Trimming left V 0 bases short and J 2 bases short, with 13 bases between. The CDR3 runs 16 residues. Germline V gene sequence: CDR1 WNHNN, CDR2 SYGVQD (reference sequence). Written as DNA, the CDR3 is TGCGCCAGCAGTGAGTCCGGTCGGGGGGGCAACACTGAAGCTTTCTTT. The encoded protein is CASSESGRGGNTEAFF.

CDR3 protein: CASSPRLAAYNEQFF. The DNA of the CDR3 is TGTGCCAGCAGCCCGCGGCTAGCGGCCTACAATGAGCAGTTCTTC. This sequence joins TRBV4-2 and TRBJ2-1; 7 bases match TRBD2. The CDR3 totals 15 residues. Germline V gives CDR1 LGHNA, CDR2 YNFKEQ. V lost 4 bases to trimming and J lost 2 bases; unmatched junction nucleotides: 5.

V gene TRBV25-1 combines with J gene TRBJ1-6; tentatively, D is TRBD1 (5 bases). This CDR3 spans 15 amino acids. The germline V gene has CDR1 MGHDK and CDR2 SYGVNS. The V gene lost 1 base and the J gene lost 10 bases, with 14 bases spanning the gap. The CDR3 reads CASSEFQGDVSPLHF. The CDR3 DNA reads as TGTGCCAGCAGTGAATTCCAAGGGGATGTGTCACCCCTCCACTTT. Supplemented by reference TRBV25-1 and TRBJ1-6, the full variable domain reads EADIYQTPRYLVIGTGKKITLECSQTMGHDKMYWYQQDPGMELHLIHYSYGVNSTEKGDLSSESTVSRIRTEHFPLTLESARPSHTSQYLCASSEFQGDVSPLHFGNGTRLTVT.

This sequence joins TRBV18 and TRBJ2-6; TRBD1 or TRBD2 may be the D gene (5 bases each). The length of the CDR3 is 14 residues. Germline CDR1 is KGHSH and CDR2 is LQKENI. Trimming stripped 3 bases from V and 3 bases from J, with 6 bases between. CDR3 in DNA: TGTGCCAGCTCACCGGGGGATGGGGCCAACGTCCTGACTTTC. Its protein is CASSPGDGANVLTF. Looking up the rest from reference TRBV18 and TRBJ2-6 gives the full variable domain: NAGVMQNPRHLVRRRGQEARLRCSPMKGHSHVYWYRQLPEEGLKFMVYLQKENIIDESGMPKERFSAEFPKEGPSILRIQQVVRGDSAAYFCASSPGDGANVLTFGAGSRLTVL.

This clone was recorded a few times. V is TRBV2 and J is TRBJ1-3, with 8 nucleotides matching TRBD1. V was pared by 4 bases and J by 2 bases, with 4 bases of the junction left unmatched. This CDR3 comprises 15 residues. The germline V gene has CDR1 SNHLY and CDR2 FYNNEI. The CDR3 DNA reads TGTGCCAGCAGTGTTCACAGGGGGACTGGAAACACCATATATTTT. As protein: CASSVHRGTGNTIYF.

This chain connects TRBV9 to TRBJ2-2; TRBD2 agrees at 7 bases. This CDR3 is 17 amino acids long. Germline V gives CDR1 SGDLS, CDR2 YYNGEE. V lost 1 base, J lost 0 bases, and 6 bases stayed unmatched. The CDR3 bases are TGTGCCAGCAGCGTAAAACGGGACTACCCGAACACCGGGGAGCTGTTTTTT. It translates to CASSVKRDYPNTGELFF.

In this sample, this clone turned up once. The chain is built from TRBV5-4 and TRBJ1-6; possible D gene TRBD1, 5 bases. CDR1 is SGHNT and CDR2 is YYREEE in the germline V gene (reference sequence). The CDR3 is made up of 15 amino acids. V was clipped by 3 bases and J by 8 bases, with 15 bases between them. CDR3 amino acids: CASSYRRDWDSPLHF. CDR3 in DNA: TGTGCCAGCAGCTACCGCCGGGACTGGGATTCACCCCTCCACTTT.

This chain uses TRBV7-2 with TRBJ2-7; TRBD1 agrees at 8 bases. This CDR3 contains 15 residues. Germline V lookup: CDR1 SGHTA, CDR2 FQGNSA. The ends lost 1 base at V and 2 bases at J; junction bases unmatched: 4. CDR3 loop: CASSLGPGGTYEQYF. In nucleotides, the CDR3 is TGTGCCAGCAGCTTAGGTCCAGGGGGCACCTACGAGCAGTACTTC.

The CDR3 sequence: CASSPFRGSSGANVLTF. The CDR3 DNA reads as TGTGCCAGCAGCCCCTTCCGGGGATCGTCTGGGGCCAACGTCCTGACTTTC. The rearrangement links TRBV14 to TRBJ2-6, with D maybe TRBD2 (5 bases). Germline lookup yields CDR1 SGHDN and CDR2 FVKESK. CDR3 length: 17 residues. V lost 4 bases, J lost 1 base, and 14 bases lay in between.

This chain links TRBV2 with TRBJ1-2; tentatively, D is TRBD1 (5 bases). Germline lookup yields CDR1 SNHLY and CDR2 FYNNEI. V gave up 6 bases and J gave up 8 bases, with 28 bases separating them. The CDR3 runs to 17 residues. CDR3 loop: CASRGRQTSLIRGGYTF. Written as DNA, the CDR3 is TGTGCCAGCAGGGGGAGACAGACCTCCCTCATCAGAGGGGGCTACACCTTC.

V usage is TRBV6-5 and J usage is TRBJ2-5, with 9 bases lining up with TRBD2. The CDR3 has 16 residues. Germline V gives CDR1 MNHEY, CDR2 SVGAGI. Trimming cost V 2 bases and J 4 bases; bases outside gene matches: 8. CDR3 coding DNA: TGTGCCAGCAGTTACCTGTTAGCGGGGGAAATAGAGACCCAGTACTTC. Translating gives CASSYLLAGEIETQYF.

This clone was recorded once. The CDR3 loop is CASSHPGQGSYEQYF. CDR3 nucleotide sequence: TGTGCCAGCAGCCACCCGGGACAGGGTTCCTACGAGCAGTACTTC. The genes are TRBV14 and TRBJ2-7; TRBD1 agrees at 9 bases. Trimming at V came to 3 bases and at J to 1 base, leaving 4 bases not matched to a gene. This CDR3 spans 15 amino acids. Germline-derived CDR1 and CDR2 are SGHDN and FVKESK. The full variable domain, its missing parts supplied by reference TRBV14 and TRBJ2-7, is EAGVTQFPSHSVIEKGQTVTLRCDPISGHDNLYWYRRVMGKEIKFLLHFVKESKQDESGMPNNRFLAERTGGTYSTLKVQPAELEDSGVYFCASSHPGQGSYEQYFGPGTRLTVT.

The chain joins TRBV19 to TRBJ1-2; 7 bases are shared with TRBD1. The CDR3 has 14 residues. The V gene end was trimmed by 5 bases and the J gene end by 4 bases; junction bases not matched to a gene: 7. Per the germline V gene, CDR1 is LNHDA and CDR2 is SQIVND (reference sequence). The CDR3 spells CASSPQTGTYGYTF. DNA for the CDR3: TGTGCCAGTAGTCCGCAGACAGGGACCTATGGCTACACCTTC.

V and J are TRBV11-2 and TRBJ1-5; no firm D call. This CDR3 is 13 amino acids long. Germline-derived CDR1 and CDR2 are SGHAT and FQNNGV. V was pared by 5 bases and J by 3 bases, with 8 bases between. The CDR3 is CASSPDYNQPQHF. DNA for the CDR3: TGTGCCAGCAGCCCGGACTACAATCAGCCCCAGCATTTT.

The V and J genes are TRBV5-6 and TRBJ1-6, with a weak D call TRBD1 (6 bases). The germline V gene encodes CDR1 SGHDT and CDR2 YYEEEE. The ends were cut back, 2 bases at V and 6 bases at J, with 9 bases in the middle. The CDR3 covers 14 residues. The CDR3 reads CASSLRDINSPLHF. The DNA for the CDR3 is TGTGCCAGCAGCTTAAGGGACATTAATTCACCCCTCCACTTT.

The V gene is TRBV4-1, the J gene TRBJ1-3; a possible D gene is TRBD1 (6 bases). This CDR3 region has 16 residues. The germline V and J ends were trimmed by 1 base and 11 bases, with 21 bases remaining between them. Germline V CDR1 and CDR2: MGHRA, YSYEKL. For the CDR3, the DNA is TGCGCCAGCAGCCAAGGCGCGGGACACTCGCGAACCGCCATATATTTT. Amino acid sequence: CASSQGAGHSRTAIYF.

The V gene is TRBV4-3, the J gene TRBJ1-6; D unclear. Germline-derived CDR1 and CDR2 are LGHNA and YSLEER. V was trimmed by 1 base and J by 4 bases, leaving 8 bases between them. The CDR3 has 15 amino acids. CDR3 sequence: CASSQGRQYNSPLHF. The CDR3 DNA is TGCGCCAGCAGCCAAGGGAGGCAGTATAATTCACCCCTCCACTTT.

This chain joins TRBV7-8 and TRBJ2-3; D tentatively fits TRBD1 or TRBD2 (5 bases each). The ends were cut back, 5 bases at V and 0 bases at J, with 21 bases in the middle. Germline V CDR1 and CDR2: SGHVS, FQNEAQ. The CDR3 sequence is 18 residues long. The CDR3 DNA reads TGTGCCAGCAGCACGCCTCAGAGGGGCCCTTCTAGCACAGATACGCAGTATTTT. Translating it yields CASSTPQRGPSSTDTQYF.